This section outlines one T cell receptor beta chain sequence together with its context. Method: immunoSEQ multiplex PCR; TCRdb's copy keeps in-frame clones and lacks some. The sample includes approximately 97,000 clones, 84% of them seen just once. The CDR3 length is 15 residues. CDR1 DFQATT and CDR2 SNEGSKA come from the germline V gene (reference sequence). After removal of 3 bases from V and 8 bases from J, the junction contained 13 bases not matched to a gene. The record originates from a study of blood T cell repertoires in COVID-19. Source material: peripheral blood. The TCR was taken from a man aged 40-49 years with active or convalescent COVID-19. J is TRBJ2-3 and V is TRBV20-1; 8 bases match TRBD2. CDR3 sequence (DNA): TGCAGTGCTAGTTTGCGCGGGGGGCCTAACCCTACGCAGTATTTT. Translated, it gives CSASLRGGPNPTQYF.